This entry concerns a single TCR beta chain. Its antigen is not known. This sample is part of a study of radiotherapy plus CTLA-4 blockade in lung cancer. Study-wide results and caveats: Early shifts in blood T cell clones, with interferon-beta, reportedly predicted response best. Clones derived from tumor TCRs expanded in blood after radiotherapy plus ipilimumab.

CDR3 size: 15 residues. Per germline, CDR1 SQVTM and CDR2 ANQGSEA. After removal of 6 bases from V and 6 bases from J, the junction contained 11 bases not matched to a gene. Sequencing used immunoSEQ multiplex PCR; TCRdb keeps in-frame clones, though not all of them. Counted here are more than 75,000 clones, about 87% occurring once; the ten biggest clones make up roughly 0.95%. The chain combines TRBV29-1 with TRBJ2-2; 9 nucleotides align to TRBD2. The sequence derives from a human donor with non-small cell lung cancer who had stable disease on radiotherapy plus ipilimumab. Sequenced here: peripheral blood, sampled from a patient treated with radiotherapy plus ipilimumab. The chain's CDR3 is CSVRFSGSVAGELFF. The CDR3 region has the DNA TGCAGCGTACGATTTAGCGGGAGCGTTGCCGGGGAGCTGTTTTTT.